This note documents a single T cell receptor beta chain sequence. Antigen: not known. This sample stems from a study of vaccination and CD4 T cells after COVID-19. Study in general: The makeup of the convalescents was six males and four females, two of them Hispanic.

Cultured CD4+ T cells had their DNA profiled by the Oncomine TCR Beta short-read assay. From cultured CD4+ T cells, genomic DNA was extracted. TCRdb re-called the PCR reads with MiXCR, one entry per CDR3 protein. The repertoire includes some 12,000 distinct CDR3 sequences, over 40% of them detected once, and about a fifth sits in the top ten. The V and J ends lost 6 bases and 3 bases, in that order; junction bases with no gene match: 1. This CDR3 region has 12 residues. CDR1 is ENHRY, CDR2 SYGVKD, per germline. Whole-study findings and limits: Looking at convalescent patients, a median approximately 83% of reactive clones were present only post-vaccination.

Sample treatment: approximately 11-day PBMC culture with coronavirus spike peptide pools or control peptides (ViraFEST assay). This clonotype was obtained from a human donor who had recovered from COVID-19. The rearrangement joins TRBV10-3 to TRBJ1-2; TRBD1 agrees at 7 bases. The sequenced sample was CD4+ T cells from blood, cultured in vitro. The CDR3 region has the DNA TGTGCCATCAGAGGGACAGACTATGGCTACACCTTC. Amino acids: CAIRGTDYGYTF.